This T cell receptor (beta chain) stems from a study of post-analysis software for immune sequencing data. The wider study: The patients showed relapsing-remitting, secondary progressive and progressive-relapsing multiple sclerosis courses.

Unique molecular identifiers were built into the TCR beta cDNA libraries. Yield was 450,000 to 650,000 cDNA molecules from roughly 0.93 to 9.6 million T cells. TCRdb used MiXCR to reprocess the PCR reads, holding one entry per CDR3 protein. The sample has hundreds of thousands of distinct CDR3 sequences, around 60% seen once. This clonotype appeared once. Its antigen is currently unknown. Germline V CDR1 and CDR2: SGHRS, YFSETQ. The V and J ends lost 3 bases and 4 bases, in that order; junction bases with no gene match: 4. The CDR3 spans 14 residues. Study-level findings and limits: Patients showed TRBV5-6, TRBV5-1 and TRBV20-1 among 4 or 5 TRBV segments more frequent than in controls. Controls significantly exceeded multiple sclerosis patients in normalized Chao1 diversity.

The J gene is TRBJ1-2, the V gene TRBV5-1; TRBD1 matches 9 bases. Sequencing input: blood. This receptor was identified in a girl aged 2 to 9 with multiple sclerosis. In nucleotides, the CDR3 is TGCGCCAGCAGCTCGACAGGGGGATTCTATGGCTACACCTTC. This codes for CASSSTGGFYGYTF.